This T cell receptor (beta chain) is drawn from a study of T cell responses to AZD1222 COVID-19 vaccine (dated by TCRdb to the early 2020s). As for the study more broadly: TCR sequencing covered over 230 trial participants: 200 to 220 given two doses of AZD1222 and 26 given two doses of MenACWY control vaccine. Trial participants were enrolled into age subgroups of 18-55, 56-69 and 70-plus years, which contained approximately 150, 28 and 58 TCR-sequenced participants, respectively. Broader findings and caveats from the paper: The 56-69-year group was small, and its depth increase did not reach significance, likely because of low power. A significant rise in spike-specific TCR breadth and depth was observed after two AZD1222 doses relative to day 0 and relative to MenACWY recipients. Reportedly, close to half of the unique spike-specific TCRs recognized epitopes lying outside the regions that are mutated in the B.1.351 and B.1.1.7 variants. Participants were mostly white British, with more females than males. The authors suggested clonal diversity may have been underestimated. Because no day 14 peak-response samples were available, the repertoires could be characterized only after the peak T cell response. Conclusions about previously exposed vaccinees were limited because only a handful of AZD1222 recipients were SARS-CoV-2 seropositive at baseline. The vaccine-associated CD4 TCRs covered the entire spike protein, and the dominant responses fell in regions 160-218 and 743-854.

Concerning this clone itself: Its antigen is not yet known. Nothing much larger sits one base from this clone, and base qualities are not available.

The time point label here, explained by the study, means: baseline before first vaccination. Reading the label with the study, this specimen's treatment or condition is: meningococcal conjugate vaccine given as trial control. Samples from vaccinated people were obtained from the UK trials COV001 and COV002, which included a single-blind randomized controlled phase 2/3 trial of AZD1222 (ChAdOx1 nCoV-19) in healthy adults. For TCRbeta chain sequencing, PBMC samples were collected from trial participants at day 0 and at day 28 after the second dose. The CDR3 regions of human TCRbeta chains were analyzed by immunosequencing. In the paper's pipeline: Repertoire TCRs were checked for matches against a reference library of SARS-CoV-2-specific TCRs that had been generated using the MIRA antigen-specificity platform. Breadth was defined as the fraction of unique TCRs that were SARS-CoV-2-associated. Depth was defined as the fraction of total T cells that were SARS-CoV-2-associated. Using the MIRA data, every spike-specific TCR was mapped to the spike region that the TCR reacted to and assigned to either a CD4 or a CD8 class. Log10-transformed breadth and depth values were compared by one-way ANOVA with Sidak's multiple comparisons tests. The source is immuneACCESS, and TCRdb retained only in-frame sequences with V and J called. Part of the clones is not carried over; for the studies checked, unresolved V genes explain less than half of this, and the remainder is unexplained. V and J calls and clone size are given by that table; D and trimming were obtained from the DNA. This sample is represented by about 120,000 clones; 80% to 90% of them were singletons. Clones ranked in the top ten supply 3.5% to 5% of the sample.

This material consisted of peripheral blood, taken on day 0 of MenACWY control vaccination. This receptor was obtained from an adult in good health.

The CDR3: CASSINPGYGYTF. The DNA reads TGTGCCAGTAGTATAAACCCAGGCTATGGCTACACCTTC. Recombination joined TRBV19 with TRBJ1-2; a confident D gene designation cannot be given. Deletion took 2 bases off V and 4 bases off J, with a span of 8 bases between the germline ends. Spanning cysteine to phenylalanine, the CDR3 consists of 13 amino acids. Only CDR3 DNA is held: 39 bases, read in frame from base 1. From a lookup of the germline V gene (reference sequence), CDR1 and CDR2 are LNHDA and SQIVND. The variable domain in full, with residues beyond the CDR3 obtained from the reference TRBV19 and TRBJ1-2 genes, is DGGITQSPKYLFRKEGQNVTLSCEQNLNHDAMYWYRQDPGQGLRLIYYSQIVNDFQKGDIAEGYSVSREKKESFPLTVTSAQKNPTAFYLCASSINPGYGYTFGSGTRLTVV.